What follows are 13 T cell receptor beta chains derived from one specimen sequenced in a study of cytomegalovirus exposure and HLA in healthy donors. Both 60 Vbeta primers and 13 Jbeta primers went into the PCR. Profiling relied on immunoSEQ multiplex PCR, and the TCRdb table lists in-frame clones only, not all of them. The sample carries 150,000 to 200,000 clones, more than 65% recorded once. Sequenced material: PBMCs. Receptors were obtained from a man between 45 and 60 years old in good health and CMV-seropositive.

The CDR3: CASSSAGVLASYEQYF. The CDR3, as DNA: TGTGCCAGTAGTTCAGCCGGGGTTTTGGCCTCCTACGAGCAGTACTTC. This chain links TRBV19 with TRBJ2-7; tentative D call: TRBD2 (5 bases). This CDR3 contains 16 residues. Germline CDR1 is LNHDA and CDR2 is SQIVND (reference sequence). V gave up 5 bases and J gave up 0 bases, with 17 bases separating them.

The count of this clone is one. The chain uses TRBV7-2 and TRBJ1-1; D is possibly TRBD1 (5 bases). V lost 5 bases and J lost 6, with 13 bases in between. The CDR3 has 13 amino acids. Germline V CDR1 and CDR2: SGHTA, FQGNSA. The CDR3 region has the DNA TGTGCCAGCAGCCCTCGACAGCTCTCTGAAGCTTTCTTT. It specifies CASSPRQLSEAFF.

The J gene is TRBJ1-5, the V gene TRBV18; D ambiguous. From germline, CDR1 is KGHSH and CDR2 LQKENI. There are 14 residues in the CDR3. V dropped 2 bases and J dropped 0 bases, with 5 bases sitting between them. The CDR3 coding sequence is TGTGCCAGCTCACCAGGGCATAGCAATCAGCCCCAGCATTTT. Residues: CASSPGHSNQPQHF. The variable domain in full, with the rest retrieved from reference TRBV18 and TRBJ1-5, is NAGVMQNPRHLVRRRGQEARLRCSPMKGHSHVYWYRQLPEEGLKFMVYLQKENIIDESGMPKERFSAEFPKEGPSILRIQQVVRGDSAAYFCASSPGHSNQPQHFGDGTRLSIL.

V and J are TRBV11-2 and TRBJ2-4, with 8 nucleotides matching TRBD1. V lost 5 bases and J lost 0; bases outside the gene matches: 6. Germline CDR1 is SGHAT and CDR2 is FQNNGV. The CDR3 loop spans 16 amino acids. CDR3 in amino acids: CASSQQGAVAKNIQYF. CDR3 coding DNA: TGTGCCAGCAGCCAGCAGGGGGCCGTAGCCAAAAACATTCAGTACTTC. Combining the CDR3 with reference TRBV11-2 and TRBJ2-4 gives the whole variable domain EAGVAQSPRYKIIEKRQSVAFWCNPISGHATLYWYQQILGQGPKLLIQFQNNGVVDDSQLPKDRFSAERLKGVDSTLKIQPAKLEDSAVYLCASSQQGAVAKNIQYFGAGTRLSVL.

The V call is TRBV4-2, the J call TRBJ2-5; 8 bases are shared with TRBD2. With the DNA end fitting TRBJ2-7 better, the J assignment may be wrong. Germline CDR1 LGHNA, CDR2 YNFKEQ. CDR3 length: 14 amino acids. This chain's CDR3 is CASSQETGGDEQYF. The DNA for the CDR3 is TGTGCCAGCAGCCAAGAAACGGGAGGGGACGAGCAGTACTTC.

The chain carries TRBV9 and TRBJ2-3; 7 nucleotides match TRBD1. This CDR3 spans 14 amino acids. V dropped 5 bases and J dropped 0; count of bases not matched to a gene: 3. CDR1 and CDR2 (germline): SGDLS, YYNGEE. This chain's CDR3 is CASSRQGSTDTQYF. In nucleotides, the CDR3 is TGTGCCAGCAGTCGACAGGGAAGCACAGATACGCAGTATTTT.

This clone was seen only a few times. CDR3 coding DNA: TGCAGTGCTAGAGCGGACTATACGCAGTATTTT. Its translation: CSARADYTQYF. The chain couples TRBV20-1 to TRBJ2-3; D is perhaps TRBD2 (5 bases). V lost 1 base to trimming and J lost 7 bases, with 6 bases between them. The CDR3 is made up of 11 amino acids. The germline gives CDR1 DFQATT, CDR2 SNEGSKA (reference sequence).

The chain is built from TRBV7-2 and TRBJ2-7; D is unclear. Germline V lookup: CDR1 SGHTA, CDR2 FQGNSA. The length of the CDR3 is 13 residues. The V gene lost 1 base and the J gene lost 6 bases, with 10 bases spanning the gap. The CDR3, as DNA: TGTGCCAGCAGCTTAGTAGGCTGGGGCGAGCAGTACGTC. It encodes CASSLVGWGEQYV.

This clone was detected once. The chain uses TRBV4-2 and TRBJ2-5; TRBD2 might be the D (6 bases). V was shortened by 1 base and J by 7 bases, with 25 bases between the two germline ends. Per germline, CDR1 LGHNA and CDR2 YNFKEQ. CDR3 length: 18 amino acids. The CDR3 spells CASSQAGPDVAADGTQYF. DNA for the CDR3: TGTGCCAGCAGCCAAGCCGGACCCGACGTAGCGGCCGACGGGACCCAGTACTTC.

V and J are TRBV7-9 and TRBJ1-5, with TRBD1 as a possible D gene (5 bases). The CDR3 is 15 residues long. The V gene's germline CDR1 is SEHNR and CDR2 FQNEAQ (reference sequence). The V end was cut by 0 bases, the J end by 1 base, with 7 bases between. The CDR3 sequence: CASSLAGLSNQPQHF. The DNA for the CDR3 is TGTGCCAGCAGCTTAGCGGGACTGAGCAATCAGCCCCAGCATTTT. Full variable domain (rest looked up from reference TRBV7-9 and TRBJ1-5): DTGVSQNPRHKITKRGQNVTFRCDPISEHNRLYWYRQTLGQGPEFLTYFQNEAQLEKSRLLSDRFSAERPKGSFSTLEIQRTEQGDSAMYLCASSLAGLSNQPQHFGDGTRLSIL.

The gene calls are TRBV5-1 and TRBJ2-1; D unresolved. The germline V gene encodes CDR1 SGHRS and CDR2 YFSETQ. CDR3 length equals 12 residues. The V gene lost 0 bases and the J gene lost 8 bases, with 6 bases spanning the gap. CDR3 region: CASSLVEDEQFF. Written as DNA, the CDR3 is TGCGCCAGCAGCTTGGTAGAGGATGAGCAGTTCTTC.

This chain connects TRBV10-1 to TRBJ1-2; TRBD1 is a possible D gene (5 bases). The CDR3 loop spans 13 amino acids. The germline CDR1 and CDR2 sequences are WNHNN and SYGVQD (reference sequence). V lost 3 bases, J lost 2 bases, and 7 bases lay in between. CDR3 sequence: CASSDYRNYGYTF. Here the CDR3 DNA reads TGCGCCAGCAGTGACTACAGGAACTATGGCTACACCTTC.

This chain joins TRBV5-1 and TRBJ1-1; D ambiguous. Germline V gene data show CDR1 as SGHRS and CDR2 as YFSETQ. V was cut by 0 bases and J by 0 bases, with 6 bases left in between. The CDR3 has 14 amino acids. CDR3 DNA: TGCGCCAGCAGCTTGGCGGAGGTGAACACTGAAGCTTTCTTT. Translating gives CASSLAEVNTEAFF. The variable domain in full, with the rest retrieved from reference TRBV5-1 and TRBJ1-1, is KAGVTQTPRYLIKTRGQQVTLSCSPISGHRSVSWYQQTPGQGLQFLFEYFSETQRNKGNFPGRFSGRQFSNSRSEMNVSTLELGDSALYLCASSLAEVNTEAFFGQGTRLTVV.